This T cell receptor (beta chain) originates from a study of CD8 T cells in ankylosing spondylitis. In its sample, this clonotype was seen a few times. The antigen remains undetermined. Study-wide points: A TCR beta motif of roughly 8 highly homologous variants seemed to mark ankylosing spondylitis blood.

The CDR3 is 13 residues long. The germline V gene encodes CDR1 WNHNN and CDR2 SYGVQD (reference sequence). Between the trimmed V and J ends, which lost 6 bases and 6 bases, there was a span of 14 bases. TCRdb redid the calling of the 5' RACE reads with MiXCR, one entry per CDR3 protein. The sample has 450,000 or so distinct CDR3 sequences, roughly 27% seen once. The V and J genes are TRBV10-1 and TRBJ1-1, with no clear D. The sequence was collected from a male donor with ankylosing spondylitis. The sequencing sample was made of blood, either unsorted or a sorted T cell fraction (not recorded which). In DNA, the CDR3 is TGCGCCAGCAGCCTGACTTACAACGCTGAAGCTTTCTTT. Its translation is CASSLTYNAEAFF.